The rows below give T cell receptor beta chains drawn from one sample of a study of blood T cell repertoires in COVID-19. Repertoires were generated with immunoSEQ multiplex PCR, while TCRdb's copy carries only in-frame clones and drops some. The repertoire holds approximately 83,000 clones, around 90% seen once, with more than 5.5% in the top ten. Material: peripheral blood. All receptors derive from a man aged 65-85 years with acute or convalescent COVID-19. Each CDR3 is given with its conserved first and last residue. Each record gives: V gene, D gene, J gene, clone size, CDR3 DNA, CDR3 protein. A D gene is named only where the DNA matches it firmly. For some rows the clone size is stated as once, few or many, or as a class when expanded; others skip it.

v_call: TRBV27; d_call: TRBD2; j_call: TRBJ2-7; clone_size: NA; cdr3_nt: TGTGCCAGCAGTGAACTAGCGGGGGGGGATTACTACGAGCAGTACTTC; cdr3_aa: CASSELAGGDYYEQYF
v_call: TRBV19; d_call: TRBD1; j_call: TRBJ1-2; clone_size: NA; cdr3_nt: TGTGCCAGTAGTATCCCGGGACAGGGCCCCTATGGCTACACCTTC; cdr3_aa: CASSIPGQGPYGYTF
v_call: TRBV6-5; d_call: TRBD1; j_call: TRBJ1-1; clone_size: NA; cdr3_nt: TGTGCCAGCAGTTACCGGCAGGGGGTTGAAGCTTTCTTT; cdr3_aa: CASSYRQGVEAFF
v_call: TRBV5-1; d_call: TRBD2; j_call: TRBJ2-1; clone_size: few; cdr3_nt: TGCGCCAGCACGGGACTAGCGGACTACAATGAGCAGTTCTTC; cdr3_aa: CASTGLADYNEQFF
v_call: TRBV19; d_call: NA; j_call: TRBJ2-3; clone_size: NA; cdr3_nt: TGTGCCAGTAGGCCTAGCGGCACAGATACGCAGTATTTT; cdr3_aa: CASRPSGTDTQYF
v_call: TRBV12-3/TRBV12-4; d_call: NA; j_call: TRBJ1-1; clone_size: NA; cdr3_nt: TGTGCCAGCAGCCCGGGTTCCGAAGCTTTCTTT; cdr3_aa: CASSPGSEAFF
v_call: TRBV29-1; d_call: NA; j_call: TRBJ2-3; clone_size: NA; cdr3_nt: TGCAGCGTTGGAGAGCGCACTAGCACAGATACGCAGTATTTT; cdr3_aa: CSVGERTSTDTQYF
v_call: TRBV9; d_call: NA; j_call: TRBJ2-1; clone_size: NA; cdr3_nt: TGTGCCAGCAGCGCTCAGGGGGGAGTCAATGAGCAGTTCTTC; cdr3_aa: CASSAQGGVNEQFF
v_call: TRBV19; d_call: NA; j_call: TRBJ1-1; clone_size: NA; cdr3_nt: TGTGCCAGTAGTACACCCCGGGGAATGAACACTGAAGCTTTCTTT; cdr3_aa: CASSTPRGMNTEAFF
v_call: TRBV2; d_call: TRBD1; j_call: TRBJ1-1; clone_size: NA; cdr3_nt: TGTGCCAGCAGTCGGGACAGAAACACTGAAGCTTTCTTT; cdr3_aa: CASSRDRNTEAFF
v_call: TRBV7-2; d_call: TRBD2; j_call: TRBJ2-2; clone_size: NA; cdr3_nt: TGTGCCAGCAGCCGGGACTACACAAACACCGGGGAGCTGTTTTTT; cdr3_aa: CASSRDYTNTGELFF
v_call: TRBV6-2/TRBV6-3; d_call: TRBD2; j_call: TRBJ2-3; clone_size: NA; cdr3_nt: TGTGCCAGCAGTTACCGCGGGGGGGCAGATACGCAGTATTTT; cdr3_aa: CASSYRGGADTQYF
v_call: TRBV28; d_call: TRBD1; j_call: TRBJ1-4; clone_size: NA; cdr3_nt: TGTGCCAGCAGTTTACAGGGGGGAAGTAGCGAAAAACTGTTTTTT; cdr3_aa: CASSLQGGSSEKLFF
v_call: TRBV5-1; d_call: TRBD2; j_call: TRBJ2-1; clone_size: NA; cdr3_nt: TGCGCCAGCAGCTCGGGACTAGCGGGAGTGAGCAATGAGCAGTTCTTC; cdr3_aa: CASSSGLAGVSNEQFF
v_call: TRBV7-2; d_call: TRBD1; j_call: TRBJ1-1; clone_size: NA; cdr3_nt: TGTGCCAGCAGCTTAGCAGGGACAGGAATGAACACTGAAGCTTTCTTT; cdr3_aa: CASSLAGTGMNTEAFF
v_call: TRBV3-1/TRBV3-2; d_call: TRBD1; j_call: TRBJ2-2; clone_size: NA; cdr3_nt: TGTGCCAGCAGCCAATTGGGACAGGGGGCTATCGGGGAGCTGTTTTTT; cdr3_aa: CASSQLGQGAIGELFF
v_call: TRBV12-5; d_call: NA; j_call: TRBJ2-2; clone_size: NA; cdr3_nt: TGTGCTAGTGGTTTGGTCCTTAACGGCGGCGGGCCCTTCACCGGGGAGCTGTTTTTT; cdr3_aa: CASGLVLNGGGPFTGELFF
v_call: TRBV5-6; d_call: TRBD1; j_call: TRBJ1-2; clone_size: once; cdr3_nt: TGTGCCAGCAGCTGGGACAGCGGCTACACCTTC; cdr3_aa: CASSWDSGYTF
v_call: TRBV5-6; d_call: TRBD1; j_call: TRBJ2-4; clone_size: NA; cdr3_nt: TGTGCCAGCAGCTTGGACAGGGGAGCCGGCAAAAACATTCAGTACTTC; cdr3_aa: CASSLDRGAGKNIQYF
v_call: TRBV12-3/TRBV12-4; d_call: TRBD1; j_call: TRBJ1-2; clone_size: many; cdr3_nt: TGTGCCAGCAGCAAAGGGGGCGACTATGGCTACACCTTC; cdr3_aa: CASSKGGDYGYTF
v_call: TRBV5-8; d_call: TRBD1; j_call: TRBJ1-6; clone_size: NA; cdr3_nt: TGTGCCAGCAGCCTTCAGGGGGCGCGTAATTCACCCCTCCACTTT; cdr3_aa: CASSLQGARNSPLHF
v_call: TRBV28; d_call: TRBD2; j_call: TRBJ2-2; clone_size: NA; cdr3_nt: TGTGCCAGCGGGTTGAGACTAGCGGGGGGACGCGGGGAGCTGTTTTTT; cdr3_aa: CASGLRLAGGRGELFF
v_call: TRBV27; d_call: NA; j_call: TRBJ1-4; clone_size: NA; cdr3_nt: TGTGCCAGCAGTCAGTTTGGGCAGGGTGAAAAACTGTTTTTT; cdr3_aa: CASSQFGQGEKLFF
v_call: TRBV27; d_call: NA; j_call: TRBJ2-1; clone_size: NA; cdr3_nt: TGTGCCAGCTCCCTGAGGCGGGAAGTGGGTAATGAGCAGTTCTTC; cdr3_aa: CASSLRREVGNEQFF
v_call: TRBV11-3; d_call: TRBD2; j_call: TRBJ2-1; clone_size: NA; cdr3_nt: TGTGCCAGCTCTAGCGGAAGCTCCTACAATGAGCAGTTCTTC; cdr3_aa: CASSSGSSYNEQFF
v_call: TRBV18; d_call: NA; j_call: TRBJ1-2; clone_size: NA; cdr3_nt: TGTGCCAGCTCCCCCCAGGGGACCGGGAATACGAACCCCTATGGCTACACCTTC; cdr3_aa: CASSPQGTGNTNPYGYTF
v_call: TRBV9; d_call: NA; j_call: TRBJ2-7; clone_size: NA; cdr3_nt: TGTGCCAGCAGCTTTTCGGGGGCGCGGGAGTACGAGCAGTACTTC; cdr3_aa: CASSFSGAREYEQYF
v_call: TRBV18; d_call: TRBD1; j_call: TRBJ2-1; clone_size: once; cdr3_nt: TGTGCCAGCTCACCACCCAGACAGGGTCATTACTACAATGAGCAGTTCTTC; cdr3_aa: CASSPPRQGHYYNEQFF
v_call: TRBV3-1/TRBV3-2; d_call: TRBD1; j_call: TRBJ1-3; clone_size: NA; cdr3_nt: TGTGCCAGCAGCCCCTGGACAGGGATCACTGGAAACACCATATATTTT; cdr3_aa: CASSPWTGITGNTIYF
v_call: TRBV5-6; d_call: TRBD1; j_call: TRBJ1-2; clone_size: NA; cdr3_nt: TGTGCCAGCAGCTTGACAGGGGGCTTCTATGGCTACACCTTC; cdr3_aa: CASSLTGGFYGYTF
v_call: TRBV20-1; d_call: NA; j_call: TRBJ1-6; clone_size: NA; cdr3_nt: TGCAGTGGGGGCGGGAGTTCACCCCTCCACTTT; cdr3_aa: CSGGGSSPLHF
v_call: TRBV28; d_call: NA; j_call: TRBJ1-1; clone_size: NA; cdr3_nt: TGTGCCAGTCCCCGATATCGGACAGAGCCAACCACTGAAGCTTTCTTT; cdr3_aa: CASPRYRTEPTTEAFF
v_call: TRBV5-4; d_call: TRBD2; j_call: TRBJ2-1; clone_size: NA; cdr3_nt: TGTGCCAGCAGCCCCAGGTTAGCGGGGAACTACAATGAGCAGTTCTTC; cdr3_aa: CASSPRLAGNYNEQFF
v_call: TRBV29-1; d_call: NA; j_call: TRBJ1-1; clone_size: few; cdr3_nt: TGCAGCGTGGCAACGACGGGGAACACTGAAGCTTTCTTT; cdr3_aa: CSVATTGNTEAFF
v_call: TRBV7-2; d_call: NA; j_call: TRBJ2-3; clone_size: NA; cdr3_nt: TGTGCCAGCAGCCTCCCTTCCACAGATACGCAGTATTTT; cdr3_aa: CASSLPSTDTQYF
v_call: TRBV18; d_call: NA; j_call: TRBJ1-3; clone_size: NA; cdr3_nt: TGTGCCAGCTCACCAAGGGCGGGGGCCTCTTCTGGAAACACCATATATTTT; cdr3_aa: CASSPRAGASSGNTIYF
v_call: TRBV7-2; d_call: TRBD1; j_call: TRBJ2-2; clone_size: NA; cdr3_nt: TGTGCCACCCGCCCCGACAGGGCCTACACCGGGGAGCTGTTTTTT; cdr3_aa: CATRPDRAYTGELFF
v_call: TRBV9; d_call: TRBD1; j_call: TRBJ2-1; clone_size: NA; cdr3_nt: TGTGCCAGCAGCGATCGGACAGGGGGAACTTACAATGAGCAGTTCTTC; cdr3_aa: CASSDRTGGTYNEQFF
v_call: TRBV20-1; d_call: NA; j_call: TRBJ2-2; clone_size: NA; cdr3_nt: TGCAGTGCTAGAGATTACGGGGAGCTGTTTTTT; cdr3_aa: CSARDYGELFF
v_call: TRBV6-5; d_call: TRBD1; j_call: TRBJ2-7; clone_size: NA; cdr3_nt: TGTGCCAGCAGCGGGACAGTGACTTCCTACGAGCAGTACTTC; cdr3_aa: CASSGTVTSYEQYF
v_call: TRBV5-1; d_call: TRBD1; j_call: TRBJ2-7; clone_size: NA; cdr3_nt: TGCGCCAGCAGCTTTTCAGGGGGCGCCTACGAGCAGTACTTC; cdr3_aa: CASSFSGGAYEQYF
v_call: TRBV4-1; d_call: NA; j_call: TRBJ2-3; clone_size: NA; cdr3_nt: TGCGCCAGCAGCCAAGGTAGTGGGGGCCCCCCGAGCACAGATACGCAGTATTTT; cdr3_aa: CASSQGSGGPPSTDTQYF
v_call: TRBV6-6; d_call: TRBD2; j_call: TRBJ2-1; clone_size: NA; cdr3_nt: TGTGCCAGCAACCGACTAGCGGATACTGCGGAGCAGTTCTTC; cdr3_aa: CASNRLADTAEQFF
v_call: TRBV30; d_call: NA; j_call: TRBJ2-2; clone_size: NA; cdr3_nt: TGTGCCTGGAGGTACCGGGGAGGCACCGGGGAGCTGTTTTTT; cdr3_aa: CAWRYRGGTGELFF
v_call: TRBV14; d_call: NA; j_call: TRBJ2-2; clone_size: NA; cdr3_nt: TGTGCCAGCAGCCGCCGCGTGGGAGGCACCGGGGAGCTGTTTTTT; cdr3_aa: CASSRRVGGTGELFF
v_call: TRBV5-6; d_call: TRBD2; j_call: TRBJ2-3; clone_size: NA; cdr3_nt: TGTGCCAGCAGCTTTACTAGCGGGAGAATCACAGATACGCAGTATTTT; cdr3_aa: CASSFTSGRITDTQYF